The 27 T cell receptor beta chains below all came from one sample that was sequenced in a study of T cell repertoires in cytomegalovirus infection. These receptors are not linked to any known antigen. TCRdb independently ran MiXCR on the reads; one entry per CDR3 protein. The sample records roughly 990,000 distinct CDR3 sequences, less than 40% being singletons. This specimen was cultured CD8+ T cells from PBMCs, taken from culture after CMV antigen stimulation. The receptors shown here come from a human donor in good health (CMV status not recorded). Some clones in this sample may be carry-over from other donors' samples.

The CDR3 reads CAISESRSGRSTEAFF. CDR3 DNA sequence: TGTGCCATCAGTGAGTCGAGATCCGGACGTAGCACTGAAGCTTTCTTT. This chain joins TRBV10-3 and TRBJ1-1; D not certain. V was trimmed by 0 bases and J by 4 bases, leaving 15 bases between them. There are 16 residues in the CDR3. Germline V gives CDR1 ENHRY, CDR2 SYGVKD.

The chain carries TRBV28 and TRBJ1-1; 7 bases map to TRBD1. J was trimmed by 4 bases and V by 1 base; bases with no gene match: 6. Germline CDR1 and CDR2: MDHEN and SYDVKM. CDR3 size: 15 residues. The CDR3 coding sequence is TGTGCCAGCAGTTTATCCCCGACAGGGTTCACTGAAGCTTTCTTT. Protein sequence: CASSLSPTGFTEAFF.

The sample holds a few counts of this clonotype. V usage is TRBV7-6 and J usage is TRBJ2-7; D is uncertain. The CDR3 runs to 13 residues. Looked up from germline, CDR1 is SGHVS and CDR2 is FNYEAQ. Deletions cut 5 bases from V and 0 bases from J, with 8 bases between. The CDR3 reads CASSKTGSYEQYF. CDR3 sequence (DNA): TGTGCCAGCAGCAAAACTGGCTCCTACGAGCAGTACTTC.

This clonotype was counted between two and nine times. This chain joins TRBV10-2 and TRBJ1-2; D is ambiguous. CDR3 length equals 13 residues. CDR1 is WSHSY and CDR2 is SAAADI in the germline V gene. V was cut by 0 bases and J by 5 bases, with 7 bases left in between. The CDR3 coding sequence is TGCGCCAGCAGTGAGTCCCCGCTATATGGCTACACCTTC. Its protein product is CASSESPLYGYTF.

The chain recombines TRBV4-2 with TRBJ1-2, with D uncertain. Germline CDR1 LGHNA, CDR2 YNFKEQ. V shed 0 bases and J shed 3 bases, with 11 bases lying between them. The CDR3 runs 15 residues. The CDR3 loop is CASSQDQEVDYGYTF. CDR3 in DNA: TGTGCCAGCAGCCAAGATCAGGAGGTGGACTATGGCTACACCTTC.

The CDR3 sequence: CSVGLGAEAFF. CDR3 sequence (DNA): TGCAGCGTGGGCTTGGGGGCTGAAGCTTTCTTT. The chain combines TRBV29-1 with TRBJ1-1, with D possibly TRBD1 on 5 matching bases. Germline V gene data show CDR1 as SQVTM and CDR2 as ANQGSEA. There are 11 residues in the CDR3. Between the trimmed V and J ends, which lost 6 bases and 6 bases, there was a span of 11 bases.

This sequence joins TRBV7-6 and TRBJ1-2, with a possible D match to TRBD1 (5 bases). V was clipped by 5 bases and J by 8 bases, with 18 bases between them. Germline assignment: CDR1 SGHVS and CDR2 FNYEAQ. The CDR3 contains 14 residues. The CDR3 reads CASSPSGTSLGYTF. The CDR3 nucleotides read TGTGCCAGCAGCCCCTCAGGGACTTCGTTGGGCTACACCTTC.

This clonotype was observed a handful of times. The genes are TRBV10-2 and TRBJ1-1; D call uncertain. CDR1 and CDR2 (germline): WSHSY, SAAADI. The CDR3 loop spans 13 amino acids. The CDR3 DNA reads as TGCGCGAGCCTAGAGCGGGTTTCTATTGAAGCTTTCTTT. It translates to CASLERVSIEAFF.

On this clonotype itself: Just one base apart from a much larger clone, this may be a read error. The V call is TRBV7-9, the J call TRBJ2-1, with D possibly called TRBD1 or TRBD2 (5 bases each). Germline CDR1 reads SEHNR; CDR2 reads FQNEAQ (reference sequence). This CDR3 is built from 13 residues. The V end was cut by 2 bases, the J end by 6 bases, with 8 bases between. The CDR3 sequence: CASSLFGGNEQFF. The CDR3 coding sequence is TGTGCCAGCAGCTTATTTGGGGGCAATGAGCAGTTCTTC.

This clonotype has at least ten counts. The chain has TRBV12-3 or TRBV12-4 and TRBJ1-2; 7 bases map to TRBD1. V shed 6 bases and J 5 bases; nucleotides not matched to a gene: 12. This CDR3 contains 15 residues. CDR3 sequence: CASSPLPGQRYGYTF. The CDR3 nucleotides are TGTGCCAGCAGCCCCCTTCCGGGACAGAGATATGGCTACACCTTC.

This clonotype was found a few times. J is TRBJ1-5 and V is TRBV6-2 or TRBV6-3; 8 bases match TRBD1. Trimming took 5 bases from V and 4 from J; bases not matched to a gene: 10. Germline CDR1 reads MNHEY; CDR2 reads SVGEGT. CDR3 length: 16 residues. The CDR3 reads CASSTPRTGRNQPQHF. DNA for the CDR3: TGTGCCAGCAGTACCCCACGGACAGGGAGGAATCAGCCCCAGCATTTT.

This clonotype was seen more than once but under ten times. The chain carries TRBV7-6 and TRBJ2-7; no definite D call. CDR3 length: 16 amino acids. Germline V gene data show CDR1 as SGHVS and CDR2 as FNYEAQ. The V end lost 0 bases, the J end lost 7 bases, and 19 bases lay between the germline ends. The chain's CDR3 is CASSLAITTHRLEQYF. CDR3 DNA: TGTGCCAGCAGCTTAGCTATAACGACTCACCGGTTGGAGCAGTACTTC.

This clonotype was counted between two and nine times. The chain couples TRBV12-3 or TRBV12-4 to TRBJ1-5, with unresolved D. This CDR3 spans 16 amino acids. Trimming removed 2 bases from V and 6 bases from J, with 17 bases in between. CDR3 residues: CASSLKEIGYSQPQHF. The CDR3 coding sequence is TGTGCCAGCAGTTTAAAGGAGATAGGATATAGTCAGCCCCAGCATTTT.

The chain links TRBV19 to TRBJ2-7; 7 bases agree with TRBD1. Germline-derived CDR1 and CDR2 are LNHDA and SQIVND (reference sequence). J was trimmed by 2 bases and V by 6 bases; bases with no gene match: 4. The CDR3 consists of 13 residues. This CDR3 reads CASSADRAYEQYF. Written as DNA, the CDR3 is TGTGCCAGTAGCGCTGACAGGGCCTACGAGCAGTACTTC. Drawing the rest from reference TRBV19 and TRBJ2-7, the complete variable domain is DGGITQSPKYLFRKEGQNVTLSCEQNLNHDAMYWYRQDPGQGLRLIYYSQIVNDFQKGDIAEGYSVSREKKESFPLTVTSAQKNPTAFYLCASSADRAYEQYFGPGTRLTVT.

This clonotype appeared a few times. The chain carries TRBV7-8 and TRBJ2-7; D is uncertain. V gave up 2 bases and J gave up 3 bases, with 8 bases separating them. Germline lookup yields CDR1 SGHVS and CDR2 FQNEAQ. This CDR3 has 13 amino acids. The CDR3 spells CASSLSQVYEQYF. In nucleotides, the CDR3 is TGTGCCAGCAGCTTAAGTCAGGTCTACGAGCAGTACTTC.

This clonotype was counted at least ten times. V and J are TRBV12-3 or TRBV12-4 and TRBJ1-1; possibly TRBD1 for D (5 bases). The CDR3 consists of 14 residues. The V gene lost 6 bases and the J gene lost 6 bases, with 17 bases spanning the gap. The CDR3 sequence is CASSPDNQSPEAFF. CDR3 nucleotides: TGTGCCAGCAGCCCGGACAATCAGAGCCCTGAAGCTTTCTTT.

The genes are TRBV6-5 and TRBJ2-2; 9 bases align to TRBD1. CDR1 and CDR2 from the germline V gene are MNHEY and SVGAGI. V lost 5 bases and J lost 6; bases outside the gene matches: 13. The CDR3 has 17 amino acids. The CDR3 DNA follows: TGTGCCAGCAGTATTTCGGGACAGGGAGTTAGGGCCGGGGAGCTGTTTTTT. It is translated as CASSISGQGVRAGELFF.

The chain recombines TRBV18 with TRBJ1-1; D remains ambiguous. Germline assignment: CDR1 KGHSH and CDR2 LQKENI. This CDR3 region has 13 residues. The ends were cut back, 2 bases at V and 4 bases at J, with 8 bases in the middle. The CDR3 region is CASSPSGSTEAFF. The CDR3 bases are TGTGCCAGCTCACCATCCGGCAGCACTGAAGCTTTCTTT.

The V call is TRBV7-6, the J call TRBJ1-6; 9 bases agree with TRBD1. Germline CDR1 is SGHVS and CDR2 is FNYEAQ. This CDR3 spans 15 amino acids. V lost 1 base and J lost 9; bases outside the gene matches: 4. CDR3 residues: CASSLEVGQGSPLHF. Written as DNA, the CDR3 is TGTGCCAGCAGCTTAGAGGTGGGACAGGGTTCACCCCTCCACTTT. Based on the CDR3 plus reference TRBV7-6 and TRBJ1-6, the full variable domain is GAGVSQSPRYKVTKRGQDVALRCDPISGHVSLYWYRQALGQGPEFLTYFNYEAQQDKSGLPNDRFSAERPEGSISTLTIQRTEQRDSAMYRCASSLEVGQGSPLHFGNGTRLTVT.

The rearrangement uses TRBV5-1 and TRBJ2-7; possibly TRBD1 or TRBD2 for D (6 bases each). The CDR3 totals 14 residues. Germline values: CDR1 SGHRS, CDR2 YFSETQ. Between the trimmed V and J ends, which lost 2 bases and 5 bases, there was a span of 14 bases. The CDR3 sequence: CASSLQGTSNEQYF. The CDR3, as DNA: TGCGCCAGCAGCTTACAGGGAACTAGCAACGAGCAGTACTTC.

V gene TRBV25-1 combines with J gene TRBJ1-1; D is unclear. The V end lost 7 bases, the J end lost 7 bases, and 7 bases lay between the germline ends. This CDR3 has 10 residues. CDR1 is MGHDK and CDR2 is SYGVNS in the germline V gene. The CDR3 region has the DNA TGTGCCAGCAAAGGGATTGAAGCTTTCTTT. Protein product: CASKGIEAFF.

The V gene is TRBV28, the J gene TRBJ2-5; 9 nucleotides agree with TRBD1. The V gene end was trimmed by 5 bases and the J gene end by 4 bases; junction bases not matched to a gene: 11. This CDR3 comprises 16 residues. Per germline, CDR1 MDHEN and CDR2 SYDVKM. The CDR3 region has the DNA TGTGCCAGCAGTCTAAACCGGGACAGGGTCGGAGAGACCCAGTACTTC. Translating gives CASSLNRDRVGETQYF.

V usage is TRBV6-1 and J usage is TRBJ2-3; TRBD1 matches 8 bases. V shed 2 bases, J shed 4 bases, and the junction held 5 bases outside the gene matches. Germline V gene lookup returns CDR1 MNHNS and CDR2 SASEGT. There are 15 residues in the CDR3. CDR3 sequence: CASSEYRGVSDTQYF. The CDR3 nucleotides are TGTGCCAGCAGTGAATACAGGGGGGTGTCAGATACGCAGTATTTT.

The chain employs TRBV18 and TRBJ2-1; a possible D gene is TRBD1 (5 bases). Trimming removed 3 bases at V and 4 bases at J, with 10 bases between. From germline, CDR1 is KGHSH and CDR2 LQKENI. This CDR3 comprises 14 residues. The DNA of the CDR3 is TGTGCCAGCTCACCGGACACCCAATACAATGAGCAGTTCTTC. This encodes CASSPDTQYNEQFF.

This clonotype was observed at least ten times. This sequence joins TRBV12-3 or TRBV12-4 and TRBJ2-3; possible D gene TRBD1, 5 bases. This CDR3 region has 12 residues. V shed 6 bases and J shed 4 bases, with 8 bases lying between them. CDR3 region: CASSPGSDTQYF. The CDR3 DNA follows: TGTGCCAGCAGCCCAGGGTCAGATACGCAGTATTTT.

The genes are TRBV4-1 and TRBJ2-1; no clear D. CDR1 MGHRA and CDR2 YSYEKL come from the germline V gene. V was cut by 0 bases and J by 4 bases, with 10 bases left in between. CDR3 size: 15 residues. For the CDR3, the DNA is TGCGCCAGCAGCCAAGAAGTAGGGTCTTACAATGAGCAGTTCTTC. This translates into CASSQEVGSYNEQFF.

This clonotype has just a few counts. The chain joins TRBV7-9 to TRBJ2-5, with TRBD1 matching over 9 bases. CDR1 and CDR2 (germline): SEHNR, FQNEAQ (reference sequence). The V segment lost 5 bases and the J segment 8 bases; nucleotides outside the gene matches: 12. The CDR3 has 15 amino acids. Here the CDR3 DNA reads TGTGCCAGCAGCGGAACAACCGGGACAGGGAGAACCCAGTACTTC. Its protein product is CASSGTTGTGRTQYF.